Shown below are 9 T cell receptor beta chains from a single sample sequenced in a study of blood T cell repertoires in COVID-19. Some clones are missing from TCRdb's copy, which holds only in-frame ones; the method was immunoSEQ multiplex PCR. The sample includes 150,000 to 200,000 clones, approximately 85% seen only once; the top ten take over 7.5%. The sample comprised peripheral blood. The receptors derive from a woman of 80 years or more with acute or convalescent COVID-19.

The chain employs TRBV6-4 and TRBJ2-1; a weak D match, TRBD1 (6 bases). Germline loops: CDR1 MRHNA, CDR2 SNTAGT. The V end lost 0 bases, the J end lost 9 bases, and 12 bases lay between the germline ends. CDR3 size: 14 residues. The DNA for the CDR3 is TGTGCCAGCAGTGACTCTCGAGGGGGACCTGAGCAGTTCTTC. It translates to CASSDSRGGPEQFF.

In DNA form, the CDR3 reads TGTGCCAGCACCTCCCGGGGGGCCGTCTATGGCTACACCTTC. Translation: CASTSRGAVYGYTF. J is TRBJ1-2 and V is TRBV25-1; D perhaps matches TRBD1 (6 bases). The CDR3 runs 14 residues. Germline V lookup: CDR1 MGHDK, CDR2 SYGVNS. The V and J ends lost 7 bases and 4 bases respectively, with 16 bases between them.

The chain employs TRBV11-2 and TRBJ2-5; possible D gene TRBD1, 7 bases. The ends were cut back, 1 base at V and 1 base at J, with 13 bases in the middle. Per germline, CDR1 SGHAT and CDR2 FQNNGV. This CDR3 contains 16 residues. This CDR3 is CASSLVGGGGQETQYF. CDR3 nucleotide sequence: TGTGCCAGCAGCTTAGTAGGAGGGGGCGGCCAAGAGACCCAGTACTTC.

CDR3 bases: TGTGCCAGCAGCGTAGTGTCGGGTCCCACTGAAGCTTTCTTT. It encodes CASSVVSGPTEAFF. The chain couples TRBV9 to TRBJ1-1, with D uncertain. CDR1 and CDR2 from the germline V gene are SGDLS and YYNGEE. The CDR3 has 14 amino acids. Deletions cut 0 bases from V and 4 bases from J, with 10 bases between.

With respect to this clone: This sample also contains other DNA sequences that code for the same CDR3. V and J are TRBV10-1 and TRBJ1-1; D not resolved. Trimming cost V 3 bases and J 5 bases, with 10 bases left between them. The CDR3 has 13 residues. Germline lookup yields CDR1 WNHNN and CDR2 SYGVQD (reference sequence). The CDR3 loop reads CASSESGRTEAFF. The CDR3, as DNA: TGCGCCAGCAGTGAATCGGGGAGGACTGAAGCTTTCTTT.

The rearrangement joins TRBV5-8 to TRBJ2-7; 7 bases match TRBD1. J lost 1 base, V lost 4 bases, and 8 bases had no gene match. The germline V gene has CDR1 SGHTS and CDR2 YDEGEE. This CDR3 comprises 15 residues. As DNA, the CDR3 is TGTGCCAGCAGCATTACCCGGACAGGATCCTACGAGCAGTACTTC. Protein sequence: CASSITRTGSYEQYF.

The chain recombines TRBV7-9 with TRBJ2-3, with TRBD1 matching 7 bases. The V and J ends lost 1 base and 3 bases, in that order; junction bases with no gene match: 4. The CDR3 has 15 amino acids. Germline lookup yields CDR1 SEHNR and CDR2 FQNEAQ (reference sequence). This CDR3 reads CASSLGGTATDTQYF. The CDR3 nucleotides read TGTGCCAGCAGCTTAGGAGGGACAGCTACAGATACGCAGTATTTT.

This clone has a single count. The J gene is TRBJ2-3, the V gene TRBV5-8; 8 nucleotides align to TRBD1. CDR3 length: 15 amino acids. The J segment lost 2 bases and the V segment lost 2 bases, leaving 4 bases of the junction unmatched. Germline V gene sequence: CDR1 SGHTS, CDR2 YDEGEE. The CDR3: CASSFRGQNTDTQYF. CDR3 sequence (DNA): TGTGCCAGCAGCTTCAGGGGGCAGAACACAGATACGCAGTATTTT.

V gene TRBV7-2 combines with J gene TRBJ2-1; D perhaps matches TRBD2 (5 bases). Germline V gives CDR1 SGHTA, CDR2 FQGNSA. The CDR3 totals 15 residues. The V gene lost 0 bases and the J gene lost 3 bases, with 9 bases spanning the gap. The CDR3: CASSLAQRHYNEQFF. As DNA, the CDR3 is TGTGCCAGCAGCTTAGCGCAGCGGCACTACAATGAGCAGTTCTTC.